Listed here is a single T cell receptor (beta chain). This entry belongs to a study of blood T cell repertoires in COVID-19. The overall study: Acute and convalescent COVID-19 samples came from the United States, Italy and Spain. In each case, the material was cDNA or gDNA derived from T cells, B-cell-depleted T cells, or PBMCs.

The CDR3 extends over 14 amino acids. Trimming at V came to 3 bases and at J to 7 bases, leaving 10 bases not matched to a gene. In germline, CDR1 is DFQATT, CDR2 SNEGSKA (reference sequence). The method was immunoSEQ multiplex PCR; TCRdb's version includes in-frame clones alone and lacks a portion of them. The data contain 85,000 to 130,000 clones, 91% of them singletons. This receptor was taken from a human donor in a cohort sampled during active COVID-19. The sequencing sample was made of peripheral blood. J is TRBJ2-7 and V is TRBV20-1; 9 nucleotides align to TRBD2. The CDR3 region has the DNA TGCAGTGCTAGTGGCGGGAGGGCCTTGTGGGAGCAGTACTTC. Its protein is CSASGGRALWEQYF.